A selection of T cell receptor beta chains follows, all from one sample in a study of Graves' ophthalmopathy and Graves' hyperthyroidism. TCRdb reprocessed the multiplex PCR reads via MiXCR and lists one record per CDR3 protein. The data contain 350,000 to 400,000 distinct CDR3 sequences, about a sixth of them singletons. Sequencing was done on a sample of peripheral blood. The receptors here all came from a woman between 18 and 29 years old with Graves' ophthalmopathy. The CDR3 runs from the conserved cysteine through the conserved F or W. The D gene is left open where the match is weak. Only part of the rows carry a size: once, few, many, or a class if the clone is expanded.

>TRBJ2-7|TRBV12-3/TRBV12-4|-|-
CASSLLASTSSYEQYF
TGTGCCAGCAGTTTATTAGCGAGTACCAGCTCCTACGAGCAGTACTTC
>TRBJ2-5|TRBV24-1|many|-
CATSDFRQAETQYF
TGTGCCACCAGTGATTTTCGACAGGCGGAGACCCAGTACTTC
>TRBJ2-7|TRBV6-2/TRBV6-3|many|-
CASNRGRSYEQYF
TGTGCCAGCAACCGGGGTCGGTCCTACGAGCAGTACTTC
>TRBJ1-5|TRBV19|many|-
CASSIRVWQPQHF
TGTGCCAGTAGTATAAGGGTTTGGCAGCCCCAGCATTTT
>TRBJ2-7|TRBV20-1|-|-
CSASYFTETGEQYF
TGCAGTGCTAGTTATTTCACCGAGACGGGGGAGCAGTACTTC
>TRBJ1-2|TRBV5-1|many|-
CASSLLDSVDHGYTF
TGCGCCAGCAGCTTGTTGGACTCGGTGGACCATGGCTACACCTTC
>TRBJ2-7|TRBV7-6|many|TRBD2
CASSPRGSGGSYEQYF
TGTGCCAGCAGCCCCCGCGGTAGCGGGGGTTCCTACGAGCAGTACTTC
>TRBJ2-2|TRBV20-1|many|-
CSARPEGLYTGELFF
TGCAGTGCTAGGCCGGAGGGCCTGTACACCGGGGAGCTGTTTTTT
>TRBJ2-2|TRBV6-1|-|-
CASSEFVELNTGELFF
TGTGCCAGCAGTGAATTTGTAGAACTGAACACCGGGGAGCTGTTTTTT
>TRBJ2-5|TRBV28|many|-
CASSTSGTQETQYF
TGTGCCAGCAGTACCTCCGGGACCCAAGAGACCCAGTACTTC
>TRBJ1-6|TRBV20-1|many|TRBD1
CSAGQGENSPLHF
TGCAGTGCTGGCCAGGGGGAGAATTCACCCCTCCACTTT
>TRBJ1-1|TRBV6-2/TRBV6-3|many|TRBD1
CASSLLGTGVNTEAFF
TGTGCCAGCAGTTTATTAGGGACAGGGGTGAACACTGAAGCTTTCTTT
>TRBJ1-6|TRBV11-2|many|-
CASSQPGRPNSPLHF
TGTGCCAGCAGCCAGCCAGGGAGGCCCAATTCACCCCTCCACTTT
>TRBJ2-7|TRBV9|many|-
CASSVGGPWYF
TGTGCCAGCAGCGTAGGCGGGCCGTGGTACTTC
>TRBJ1-5|TRBV3-1|many|TRBD1
CASSQTVRTGPQHF
TGTGCCAGCAGCCAGACGGTCCGGACAGGACCCCAGCATTTT
>TRBJ2-7|TRBV7-8|many|-
CASSLGKRGRPGQYF
TGTGCCAGCAGCTTAGGGAAGAGAGGACGACCCGGGCAGTACTTC
>TRBJ2-7|TRBV20-1|many|-
CSARGPLSYEQYF
TGCAGTGCTAGAGGACCTCTGTCCTACGAGCAGTACTTC
>TRBJ1-6|TRBV7-2|many|TRBD1
CASSLVPGQGQAPLHF
TGTGCCAGCAGCTTAGTTCCGGGACAGGGGCAGGCACCCCTCCACTTT
>TRBJ1-1|TRBV9|many|-
CASSSSAGTEAFF
TGTGCCAGCAGCTCTAGCGCGGGAACTGAAGCTTTCTTT
>TRBJ1-1|TRBV6-5|many|-
CASSYLTATEAFF
TGTGCCAGCAGTTACTTGACAGCCACTGAAGCTTTCTTT
>TRBJ1-3|TRBV12-3/TRBV12-4|many|-
CASSSPLGGENTIYF
TGTGCCAGCAGCTCTCCCCTGGGGGGCGAAAACACCATATATTTT
>TRBJ2-5|TRBV6-1|many|-
CASSEAVGLGAKETQYF
TGTGCCAGCAGTGAAGCAGTGGGCCTAGGCGCCAAAGAGACCCAGTACTTC
>TRBJ2-5|TRBV6-1|many|-
CASSRPLTEAEETQYF
TGTGCCAGCAGCAGACCACTTACTGAGGCAGAAGAGACCCAGTACTTC
>TRBJ1-2|TRBV24-1|few|-
CATSGADRRGNGYTF
TGTGCCACCAGTGGTGCCGACAGGCGGGGAAACGGCTACACCTTC
>TRBJ1-6|TRBV12-3/TRBV12-4|many|TRBD1
CASKVSDRVVEGTYNSPLHF
TGTGCCAGCAAAGTATCCGACAGGGTCGTAGAAGGGACCTATAATTCACCCCTCCACTTT
>TRBJ1-6|TRBV7-6|many|-
CASSLGPGTNNSPLHF
TGTGCCAGCAGCCTCGGACCCGGGACCAATAATTCACCCCTCCACTTT
>TRBJ2-2|TRBV20-1|many|-
CSASRLGTGRGGGELFF
TGCAGTGCTAGTCGCTTAGGAACAGGGAGAGGGGGCGGGGAGCTGTTTTTT
>TRBJ2-2|TRBV14|many|-
CASSQGGVGELFF
TGTGCCAGCAGCCAAGGGGGGGTCGGGGAGCTGTTTTTT
>TRBJ1-2|TRBV11-2|-|-
CASSSTNTLASPDYGYTF
TGTGCCAGCAGCTCCACCAACACCCTCGCCAGTCCCGACTATGGCTACACCTTC
>TRBJ1-1|TRBV11-2|many|-
CASSLRTDRGTEAFF
TGTGCCAGCAGCCTACGGACTGACCGAGGGACTGAAGCTTTCTTT
>TRBJ2-7|TRBV30|many|-
CAWSRDTYEQYF
TGTGCCTGGAGTCGGGACACCTACGAGCAGTACTTC
>TRBJ2-2|TRBV9|many|-
CASNDRTVSSGELFF
TGTGCCAGCAACGACCGGACAGTCTCCTCCGGGGAGCTGTTTTTT
>TRBJ1-2|TRBV6-1|-|-
CASRVREDTNYGYTF
TGTGCCAGCAGGGTCAGGGAGGATACTAACTATGGCTACACCTTC
>TRBJ1-1|TRBV7-9|many|-
CASSLRVWGGGLRRGSEAFF
TGTGCCAGCAGCTTACGGGTATGGGGAGGCGGTCTTCGAAGGGGGTCTGAAGCTTTCTTT
>TRBJ2-4|TRBV4-1|many|-
CASSPSERIIAKNIQYF
TGCGCCAGCAGCCCATCGGAAAGGATCATAGCCAAAAACATTCAGTACTTC
>TRBJ2-5|TRBV5-1|-|-
CASSRGREETQYF
TGCGCCAGCAGCAGGGGACGAGAAGAGACCCAGTACTTC
>TRBJ1-3|TRBV7-8|many|-
CASSLPGTGNTIYF
TGTGCCAGCAGCCTACCAGGGACGGGGAACACCATATATTTT
>TRBJ2-7|TRBV29-1|-|-
CSVEGLEDYEQYF
TGCAGCGTTGAGGGGCTAGAGGATTACGAGCAGTACTTC